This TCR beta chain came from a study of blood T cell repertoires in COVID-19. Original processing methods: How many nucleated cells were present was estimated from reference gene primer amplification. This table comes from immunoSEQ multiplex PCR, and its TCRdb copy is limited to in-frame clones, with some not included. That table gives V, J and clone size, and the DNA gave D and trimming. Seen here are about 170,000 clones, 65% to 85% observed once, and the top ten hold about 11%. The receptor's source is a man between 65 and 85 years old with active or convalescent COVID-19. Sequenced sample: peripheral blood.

CDR3 in amino acids: CASSGQGWDEQYF. CDR3 DNA sequence: TGTGCCAGCTCAGGACAGGGGTGGGACGAGCAGTACTTC. The genes are TRBV18 and TRBJ2-7; 9 bases match TRBD1. The CDR3 has 13 residues. Germline assignment: CDR1 KGHSH and CDR2 LQKENI. After removal of 5 bases from V and 5 bases from J, the junction contained 4 bases not matched to a gene.